This TCR beta chain was identified during a study of blood T cells in healthy people across ages (dated by TCRdb to 2014 to 2015). Describing the broader study: In model experiments, template switching captured about one uniquely barcoded TCR beta cDNA molecule for every two T cells. Age-related changes in TCR beta repertoire diversity were measured in the study by deep sequencing normalized with unique cDNA molecular identifiers. Donors were grouped into four age groups: young (average approximately 16 years), middle-aged (39), aged (around 56) and long-lived (approximately 78). To avoid experimental bias, donors of different ages were distributed randomly across sequencing lanes. For two donors (one aged 18 to 29 and one aged 80 or older), the study analyzed two additional independent replicas of 1 million unique cDNA reads from the same blood draw.

Overall results and qualifications from the work: Conclusive comparison of naive and antigen-experienced compartments was prevented by the profiling of bulk unsorted PBMCs. Estimates of total diversity from one million sequenced T cells were regarded as lower bounds and underestimates. Because donor CMV infection status was unknown, age-related changes in expanded clonotypes were potentially confounded. Compared with the aged group, more naive CD4+ T cells, fewer expanded clones and increased TCR diversity were shown by the long-lived group, suggesting age selection. As age increased, observed TCR beta diversity per million T cells dropped in a roughly linear way, and a significant reduction was already evident by age about 36. A strong correlation was found between observed TCR beta diversity and the percentage of naive T cells measured by flow cytometry.

The library was made by 5' RACE. A second PCR of 7 to 11 cycles was run with a J-beta primer mix and a sample-barcoded 5' primer. A unique molecular identifier was introduced onto each TCR beta cDNA molecule by a template-switch 5' adaptor carrying 12 random nucleotides. Each sample yielded at least 3 million CDR3-containing paired-end reads. All of the RNA was converted into first-strand cDNA using the Mint cDNA synthesis kit, with a TRBC-specific oligonucleotide serving as the primer. All cDNA was treated with uracil-DNA glycosylase and then went through a first 18-cycle PCR with the universal primers M1SS and BC2_uni_R. Regarding the original processing steps: Each sample was normalized by randomly selecting 1 million high-quality reads, each carrying a distinct molecular identifier. Reads with shared molecular identifiers were discarded instead of being binned into consensus sequences. CDR3 identification, clonotype clustering and error correction used MiTCR with a Q25 quality threshold and the strictest error-elimination algorithm. A nonparametric unseen species model using Euler transformation provided a lower-bound estimate of total TCR beta diversity. TCRdb handled the public reads itself, with Q25 trimming in fastp and clone calling in MiXCR, and kept productive beta chains. Each entry is one CDR3 protein sequence, shown with its most common DNA and genes. TCRdb, not the authors, supplied the V and J calls. The sample table contains roughly 1.9 million distinct CDR3 sequences; only one count was recorded for around 42% of them. The top ten constitute 20% to 25% of the sample.

Deletion took 6 bases off V and 3 bases off J, with a span of 13 bases between the germline ends. In the germline V gene, CDR1 corresponds to MDHEN and CDR2 to SYDVKM. Measured from the cysteine to the phenylalanine, the CDR3 is 14 residues long. The only DNA kept is the CDR3, 42 bases in frame from the first base. The roughly 42 donors, aged about 6 to 100 years, were systemically healthy Caucasian individuals from Russia. Each donor gave about 9.7 milliliters of peripheral blood, drawn into EDTA-treated Vacutainer tubes. Ficoll-Paque density-gradient centrifugation was used to isolate PBMCs, with at least 6.5 million per sample. Total RNA was extracted from PBMCs with Trizol reagent, with at least 5 micrograms obtained per sample. The percentages of naive CD45RAhigh/CD27high T cells were determined by flow cytometry on a PBMC aliquot from every donor. This clonotype came up a few times. Its specific antigen is unknown. No clone much larger than this one lies a single base away; base qualities are absent.

The sequence derives from a human donor in good health. This receptor chain uses TRBV28 and TRBJ2-3; D gene: possibly TRBD1, on 5 matching bases. Sequencing used blood. The CDR3 reads CASRGGPGTDTQYF. The nucleotides are TGTGCCAGCAGGGGTGGGCCAGGGACAGATACGCAGTATTTT.